Listed here are 10 T cell receptor beta chains from one sample, sequenced in a study of PD-1 blockade in classical Hodgkin lymphoma. The table came from immunoSEQ multiplex PCR; TCRdb's copy has only in-frame clones and leaves some out. The sample lists approximately 51,000 clones, just under 75% occurring once. With no exception, relapse followed autologous stem cell transplantation in all patients, and brentuximab vedotin exposure varied. Here the sequenced sample was peripheral blood mononuclear cells (PBMCs), taken before the second cycle of nivolumab. Receptor source: a human donor with classical Hodgkin lymphoma.

The chain carries TRBV6-5 and TRBJ1-1, with 7 bases matching TRBD1. V trimming: 5 bases; J trimming: 0 bases; junction bases outside the gene matches: 6. Germline V CDR1 and CDR2: MNHEY, SVGAGI. The length of the CDR3 is 15 residues. CDR3: CASSTYRGLNTEAFF. In nucleotides, the CDR3 is TGTGCCAGCAGTACTTACAGGGGATTGAACACTGAAGCTTTCTTT.

This clone was seen at least ten times. The V and J genes are TRBV6-5 and TRBJ1-2; D ambiguous. This CDR3 is built from 13 residues. V dropped 5 bases and J dropped 3 bases, with 10 bases sitting between them. CDR1 and CDR2 (germline): MNHEY, SVGAGI. The CDR3 DNA follows: TGTGCCAGCAGTCCCACCCCTGACTATGGCTACACCTTC. Its protein product is CASSPTPDYGYTF.

Here the CDR3 reads CAWNRAGLGEKLFF. Written as DNA, the CDR3 is TGTGCCTGGAATAGGGCAGGACTAGGGGAAAAACTGTTTTTT. This sequence joins TRBV30 and TRBJ1-4; the D is unclear. CDR3 length: 14 residues. Trimming left V 4 bases short and J 8 bases short, with 17 bases between. Per germline, CDR1 GTSNPN and CDR2 SVGIG (reference sequence). Drawing the rest from reference TRBV30 and TRBJ1-4, the complete variable domain is SQTIHQWPATLVQPVGSPLSLECTVEGTSNPNLYWYRQAAGRGLQLLFYSVGIGQISSEVPQNLSASRPQDRQFILSSKKLLLSDSGFYLCAWNRAGLGEKLFFGSGTQLSVL.

V usage is TRBV30 and J usage is TRBJ1-1, with a possible D match to TRBD1 (6 bases). Trimming removed 7 bases at V and 1 base at J, with 13 bases between. The V gene's germline CDR1 is GTSNPN and CDR2 SVGIG (reference sequence). CDR3 length equals 13 residues. As DNA, the CDR3 is TGTGCCTCCCGGGGGCTCGGGAACACTGAAGCTTTCTTT. Protein: CASRGLGNTEAFF. The whole variable domain, remainder taken from reference TRBV30 and TRBJ1-1, is SQTIHQWPATLVQPVGSPLSLECTVEGTSNPNLYWYRQAAGRGLQLLFYSVGIGQISSEVPQNLSASRPQDRQFILSSKKLLLSDSGFYLCASRGLGNTEAFFGQGTRLTVV.

The CDR3 DNA sequence: TGTGCCAGCAGCTCGACGCCGAACACTGAAGCTTTCTTT. Translation gives CASSSTPNTEAFF. The chain carries TRBV27 and TRBJ1-1; D is ambiguous. CDR1 is MNHEY, CDR2 SMNVEV, per germline (reference sequence). The CDR3 is 13 amino acids. Between the trimmed V and J ends, which lost 6 bases and 1 base, there was a span of 9 bases.

The chain has TRBV30 and TRBJ2-5; TRBD2 agrees at 8 bases. V trimming: 0 bases; J trimming: 5 bases; junction bases outside the gene matches: 11. CDR1 and CDR2 (germline): GTSNPN, SVGIG (reference sequence). The length of the CDR3 is 16 residues. The CDR3 region has the DNA TGTGCCTGGAGTGTAGTCAGCGGGAGACCCGCCGAGACCCAGTACTTC. Encoded protein: CAWSVVSGRPAETQYF. Full variable domain (rest looked up from reference TRBV30 and TRBJ2-5): SQTIHQWPATLVQPVGSPLSLECTVEGTSNPNLYWYRQAAGRGLQLLFYSVGIGQISSEVPQNLSASRPQDRQFILSSKKLLLSDSGFYLCAWSVVSGRPAETQYFGPGTRLLVL.

The rearrangement joins TRBV10-3 to TRBJ2-3; possible D gene TRBD2, 6 bases. V lost 2 bases and J 2 bases, leaving 17 bases between the germline ends. The germline gives CDR1 ENHRY, CDR2 SYGVKD. The CDR3 is 17 residues long. The chain's CDR3 is CAISEGLGDLNTDTQYF. CDR3 bases: TGTGCCATCAGTGAGGGGTTGGGGGACTTAAACACAGATACGCAGTATTTT.

The rearrangement joins TRBV6-6 to TRBJ1-1; tentative D call: TRBD1 (5 bases). V was pared by 6 bases and J by 1 base, with 18 bases between. The CDR3 is 16 residues long. CDR1 is MNHNY and CDR2 is SVGAGI in the germline V gene (reference sequence). This CDR3 is CASRSPPGLTNTEAFF. The DNA of the CDR3 is TGTGCCAGCAGGTCTCCCCCGGGACTGACGAACACTGAAGCTTTCTTT.

This clone has more than one count but fewer than ten. The chain is built from TRBV25-1 and TRBJ1-4, with D hard to call. The CDR3 has 13 amino acids. V was cut by 8 bases and J by 8 bases, with 15 bases left in between. Per germline, CDR1 MGHDK and CDR2 SYGVNS. CDR3 bases: TGTGCCAGCCTTGATCTTTCGGGGGAAAAACTGTTTTTT. Translating gives CASLDLSGEKLFF. Full variable domain (outside the CDR3, taken from reference TRBV25-1 and TRBJ1-4): EADIYQTPRYLVIGTGKKITLECSQTMGHDKMYWYQQDPGMELHLIHYSYGVNSTEKGDLSSESTVSRIRTEHFPLTLESARPSHTSQYLCASLDLSGEKLFFGSGTQLSVL.

V gene TRBV30 combines with J gene TRBJ1-5; TRBD1 is a possible D gene (5 bases). Deletions cut 1 base from V and 9 bases from J, with 7 bases between. The CDR3 is 11 amino acids. CDR1 is GTSNPN and CDR2 is SVGIG in the germline V gene (reference sequence). The CDR3 bases are TGTGCCTGGAGTGGGGGGGGGCCCCAGCATTTT. Its protein is CAWSGGGPQHF.